Included here is one T cell receptor (beta chain) sequence, with context. Its specificity is not known. This specimen comes from a study of OX40 agonist ivuxolimab in advanced cancers. Looking at the study overall: Dose-escalation patients' cancers were hepatocellular carcinoma, melanoma, renal cell or head and neck cancer. Subjects had a mean age of roughly 60 years, with a range of roughly 20 to 79; around 83% were male.

Profiled with immunoSEQ multiplex PCR; TCRdb holds only in-frame clones, not every one. The data show 77,000 or so clones, nearly 95% seen once. Study-wide results and limits: Antigen targets of the expanded peripheral T cells went undetermined. Averaged across samples, CD8+ T cells carried more expanded clones than CD4+ did.

V gave up 0 bases and J gave up 6 bases, with 11 bases separating them. This CDR3 spans 14 amino acids. Germline V gene sequence: CDR1 MNHEY, CDR2 SMNVEV (reference sequence). This sequence was found in an adult with an advanced solid tumor such as melanoma, head and neck, liver or kidney cancer. This chain connects TRBV27 to TRBJ1-2; weak D call: TRBD1 (6 bases). This sample comprised CD4+ or CD8+ T cells sorted from blood, obtained in a trial of the OX40 agonist ivuxolimab. CDR3 sequence reads: CASSLSGGVDGYTF. Written as DNA, the CDR3 is TGTGCCAGCAGTTTATCAGGGGGAGTCGATGGCTACACCTTC.